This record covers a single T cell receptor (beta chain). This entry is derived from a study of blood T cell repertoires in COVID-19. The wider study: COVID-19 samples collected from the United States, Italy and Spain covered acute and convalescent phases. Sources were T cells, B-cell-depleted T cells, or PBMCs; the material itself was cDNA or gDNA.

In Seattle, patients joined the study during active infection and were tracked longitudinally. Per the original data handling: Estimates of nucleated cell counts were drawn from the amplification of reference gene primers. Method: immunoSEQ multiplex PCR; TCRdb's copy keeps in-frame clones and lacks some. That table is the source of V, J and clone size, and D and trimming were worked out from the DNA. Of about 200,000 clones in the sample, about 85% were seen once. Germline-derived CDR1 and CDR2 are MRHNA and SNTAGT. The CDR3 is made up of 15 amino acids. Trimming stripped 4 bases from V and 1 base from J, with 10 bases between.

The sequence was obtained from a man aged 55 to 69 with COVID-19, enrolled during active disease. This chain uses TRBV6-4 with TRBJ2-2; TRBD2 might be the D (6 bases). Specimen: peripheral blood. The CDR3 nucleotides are TGTGCCAGCAGTGGGGGTAGCGGGAACACCGGGGAGCTGTTTTTT. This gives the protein CASSGGSGNTGELFF.